This passage covers 24 T cell receptor beta chains from one sample sequenced in a study of shared clonotypes between healthy human individuals. In the naive CD8 group, cells lacked CD45RO and were positively selected for CCR7, so terminally differentiated effector memory CD45RA+ cells were left out. TCRdb keeps only in-frame clones here, not all; method: immunoSEQ multiplex PCR. Here the sample spans about 2,100,000 clones, about 93% being singletons. Sequenced sample: naive CD8+ T cells from PBMCs. The receptor set was obtained from a man aged 18 to 30 in good health. Some clones in this sample may be carry-over from other donors' samples.

The CDR3 bases are TGTGCCAGTACACAACGCCAAGAGACCCAGTACTTC. Protein: CASTQRQETQYF. The chain is built from TRBV7-8 and TRBJ2-5; D ambiguous. The CDR3 covers 12 residues. Germline lookup yields CDR1 SGHVS and CDR2 FQNEAQ. With 9 bases removed from V and 1 base from J, the gap between germline ends came to 9 bases.

This chain connects TRBV30 to TRBJ1-1; 8 bases line up with TRBD1. Germline lookup yields CDR1 GTSNPN and CDR2 SVGIG (reference sequence). The V gene end was trimmed by 8 bases and the J gene end by 7 bases; junction bases not matched to a gene: 15. This CDR3 is built from 14 residues. This CDR3 reads CAGNDRGKSYEAFF. CDR3 in DNA: TGTGCCGGAAACGACAGGGGAAAAAGCTATGAAGCTTTCTTT.

Comments on this clone: This same CDR3 is encoded by further DNA sequences in the sample. The rearrangement joins TRBV27 to TRBJ2-1; possible D gene TRBD1, 6 bases. Per the germline V gene, CDR1 is MNHEY and CDR2 is SMNVEV (reference sequence). V dropped 2 bases and J dropped 6 bases, with 8 bases sitting between them. This CDR3 is built from 13 residues. This CDR3 reads CASSLGQLNEQFF. The CDR3 DNA sequence: TGTGCCAGCAGTTTAGGACAGCTCAATGAGCAGTTCTTC.

V usage is TRBV4-3 and J usage is TRBJ2-2; D remains unclear. The CDR3 has 17 amino acids. Trimming shortened V by 1 base and J by 3 bases, and 15 bases separated the two germline ends. Germline values: CDR1 LGHNA, CDR2 YSLEER. The CDR3 DNA reads as TGCGCCAGCAGCCAAGGTACATCTCGGGCCTACACCGGGGAGCTGTTTTTT. This translates into CASSQGTSRAYTGELFF.

The CDR3 DNA is TGTGCCAGCATCCTCGAGGGGAACACTGAAGCTTTCTTT. Its protein is CASILEGNTEAFF. V usage is TRBV7-8 and J usage is TRBJ1-1, with D hard to call. This CDR3 is 13 amino acids long. Germline V gene data show CDR1 as SGHVS and CDR2 as FQNEAQ. V was clipped by 7 bases and J by 1 base, with 10 bases between them.

The genes are TRBV7-3 and TRBJ2-3, with 11 bases lining up with TRBD2. The V gene end was trimmed by 2 bases and the J gene end by 2 bases; junction bases not matched to a gene: 3. This CDR3 spans 16 amino acids. Per germline, CDR1 SGHTA and CDR2 FQGTGA. Here the CDR3 reads CASSLGTSGLTDTQYF. CDR3 nucleotides: TGTGCCAGCAGCTTAGGGACTAGCGGACTCACAGATACGCAGTATTTT.

The rearrangement links TRBV4-2 to TRBJ2-1; 7 bases fit TRBD2. Trimming removed 1 base from V and 4 bases from J; junction bases left unmatched: 10. The CDR3 runs to 17 residues. CDR1 LGHNA and CDR2 YNFKEQ come from the germline V gene. CDR3 sequence: CASSQGPPSRGYNEQFF. CDR3 in DNA: TGTGCCAGCAGCCAAGGGCCCCCCTCGCGGGGGTACAATGAGCAGTTCTTC.

The rearrangement links TRBV7-9 to TRBJ2-4, with D perhaps matching TRBD2 (6 bases). Germline V gene sequence: CDR1 SEHNR, CDR2 FQNEAQ (reference sequence). CDR3 length: 13 amino acids. V lost 5 bases and J 6 bases, leaving 11 bases between the germline ends. The CDR3 is CASSPFGRNIQYF. The DNA for the CDR3 is TGTGCCAGCAGCCCCTTCGGGAGAAACATTCAGTACTTC.

This chain uses TRBV5-6 with TRBJ2-7; possible D gene TRBD2, 5 bases. This CDR3 comprises 14 residues. CDR1 is SGHDT, CDR2 YYEEEE, per germline. The V end was cut by 7 bases, the J end by 2 bases, with 16 bases between. CDR3: CASLGARKPYEQYF. CDR3 sequence (DNA): TGTGCCAGCTTGGGAGCGAGGAAGCCCTACGAGCAGTACTTC.

The chain recombines TRBV6-6 with TRBJ2-4, with 7 bases lining up with TRBD2. Germline CDR1 MNHNY, CDR2 SVGAGI (reference sequence). The CDR3 consists of 12 residues. The V segment lost 7 bases and the J segment 9 bases; nucleotides outside the gene matches: 6. CDR3 loop: CASTWGGSIQYF. The CDR3 coding sequence is TGTGCCAGCACCTGGGGGGGGAGCATTCAGTACTTC.

This clone was seen only once. The sample holds other DNA sequences that translate to the same CDR3. The chain recombines TRBV27 with TRBJ2-1; 8 bases fit TRBD2. The CDR3 extends over 15 amino acids. The junction had 5 bases not matched to a gene; V was cut back by 6 bases and J by 1 base. Germline CDR1 and CDR2: MNHEY and SMNVEV (reference sequence). This chain's CDR3 is CASSIGLASYNEQFF. The CDR3 region has the DNA TGTGCCAGCAGCATCGGACTAGCTTCCTACAATGAGCAGTTCTTC.

The chain joins TRBV9 to TRBJ1-4; TRBD1 matches 7 bases. Germline assignment: CDR1 SGDLS and CDR2 YYNGEE. The length of the CDR3 is 16 residues. V lost 0 bases, J lost 6 bases, and 8 bases stayed unmatched. The CDR3, as DNA: TGTGCCAGCAGCGTAGCGGGGACAGCGGGAGATGAAAAACTGTTTTTT. As protein: CASSVAGTAGDEKLFF. Looking up the rest from reference TRBV9 and TRBJ1-4 gives the full variable domain: DSGVTQTPKHLITATGQRVTLRCSPRSGDLSVYWYQQSLDQGLQFLIQYYNGEERAKGNILERFSAQQFPDLHSELNLSSLELGDSALYFCASSVAGTAGDEKLFFGSGTQLSVL.

J is TRBJ2-3 and V is TRBV7-9; D possibly corresponds to TRBD2 (5 bases). Germline V gene lookup returns CDR1 SEHNR and CDR2 FQNEAQ (reference sequence). This CDR3 has 14 amino acids. Trimming stripped 5 bases from V and 1 base from J, with 10 bases between. The CDR3 region has the DNA TGTGCCAGCAGCGATAAACTAGGCACAGATACGCAGTATTTT. This translates into CASSDKLGTDTQYF.

This clone was observed a single time. V and J are TRBV9 and TRBJ2-7; D gene unclear. Per germline, CDR1 SGDLS and CDR2 YYNGEE. The CDR3 has 14 residues. Trimming pared 0 bases from V and 3 bases from J, leaving 10 bases between. CDR3 region: CASSVGPAVYEQYF. The CDR3 bases are TGTGCCAGCAGCGTAGGCCCTGCGGTCTACGAGCAGTACTTC.

CDR3 sequence: CASSPGTGITYEQYF. The CDR3 region has the DNA TGTGCCAGCAGCCCCGGGACAGGGATCACCTACGAGCAGTACTTC. The rearrangement uses TRBV9 and TRBJ2-7; 9 bases are a match to TRBD1. Looked up from germline, CDR1 is SGDLS and CDR2 is YYNGEE. V lost 4 bases to trimming and J lost 2 bases; unmatched junction nucleotides: 7. The CDR3 has 15 residues.

The genes are TRBV27 and TRBJ2-3; D perhaps matches TRBD2 (5 bases). Trimming removed 0 bases from V and 4 bases from J, with 14 bases in between. The CDR3 is made up of 16 amino acids. Germline values: CDR1 MNHEY, CDR2 SMNVEV (reference sequence). CDR3 DNA sequence: TGTGCCAGCAGTTTATCGGCCGGGGTCGGGGCAGATACGCAGTATTTT. Translating it yields CASSLSAGVGADTQYF.

This clone was seen only a few times. The V call is TRBV10-1, the J call TRBJ1-3, with 7 nucleotides matching TRBD1. V lost 9 bases, J lost 0 bases, and 5 bases stayed unmatched. The CDR3 is made up of 14 amino acids. The germline V gene encodes CDR1 WNHNN and CDR2 SYGVQD (reference sequence). The CDR3 sequence: CASSQGTSGNTIYF. The CDR3 nucleotides are TGCGCCAGTTCACAGGGGACCTCTGGAAACACCATATATTTT.

About this clone itself: Other DNA sequences within the sample encode an identical CDR3. The chain links TRBV6-1 to TRBJ2-7; 7 bases line up with TRBD1. Losses at the gene ends were 8 bases for V and 1 base for J; bases not matched to a gene: 5. Germline V gene data show CDR1 as MNHNS and CDR2 as SASEGT. The CDR3 extends over 13 amino acids. This CDR3 reads CASRDRGSYEQYF. The CDR3 DNA sequence: TGTGCCAGCCGGGACAGAGGTTCCTACGAGCAGTACTTC.

To note about this clone: Other DNA sequences of this sample code for an identical CDR3. The rearrangement joins TRBV29-1 to TRBJ2-5, with D possibly TRBD2 on 5 matching bases. Trimming removed 2 bases from V and 2 bases from J, with 9 bases in between. CDR3 size: 13 residues. Germline assignment: CDR1 SQVTM and CDR2 ANQGSEA. The CDR3 bases are TGCAGCGTTGAACGAGGGTTTCAAGAGACCCAGTACTTC. The encoded protein is CSVERGFQETQYF. The variable domain in full, completed from reference TRBV29-1 and TRBJ2-5, reads SAVISQKPSRDICQRGTSLTIQCQVDSQVTMMFWYRQQPGQSLTLIATANQGSEATYESGFVIDKFPISRPNLTFSTLTVSNMSPEDSSIYLCSVERGFQETQYFGPGTRLLVL.

This chain joins TRBV7-9 and TRBJ1-1; D is unclear. This CDR3 is 16 amino acids long. The V end lost 1 base, the J end lost 1 base, and 13 bases lay between the germline ends. From germline, CDR1 is SEHNR and CDR2 FQNEAQ (reference sequence). For the CDR3, the DNA is TGTGCCAGCAGCTTAGAGTCCGGGATACCGAACACTGAAGCTTTCTTT. Amino acid sequence: CASSLESGIPNTEAFF.

The CDR3 DNA sequence: TGTGCCATCACCGAGGGACAGGGGTCTAAGTTTTCCTACGAGCAGTACTTC. Its protein is CAITEGQGSKFSYEQYF. The chain employs TRBV10-3 and TRBJ2-7; TRBD1 aligns across 10 bases. Germline loops: CDR1 ENHRY, CDR2 SYGVKD. This CDR3 spans 17 amino acids. Unmatched junction bases numbered 13, after V lost 7 bases and J lost 1 base.

This chain joins TRBV6-6 and TRBJ1-2; 7 nucleotides line up with TRBD1. The V gene end was trimmed by 2 bases and the J gene end by 8 bases; junction bases not matched to a gene: 11. CDR3 length equals 15 residues. Per germline, CDR1 MNHNY and CDR2 SVGAGI (reference sequence). DNA for the CDR3: TGTGCCAGCAGTTACGTAGGAGGGGGCGCATACGGCTACACCTTC. It encodes CASSYVGGGAYGYTF.

This sequence joins TRBV6-5 and TRBJ2-1, with 12 bases aligning to TRBD2. Germline CDR1 and CDR2: MNHEY and SVGAGI. The CDR3 is 15 amino acids. V trimming: 3 bases; J trimming: 9 bases; junction bases outside the gene matches: 6. CDR3 protein: CASSYLAGGPGEQFF. CDR3 bases: TGTGCCAGCAGTTATCTAGCGGGAGGGCCGGGTGAGCAGTTCTTC.

The chain uses TRBV27 and TRBJ2-7; D might be TRBD1 or TRBD2, each matching 5 bases. Germline V gives CDR1 MNHEY, CDR2 SMNVEV (reference sequence). This CDR3 contains 12 residues. V was shortened by 3 bases and J by 5 bases, with 8 bases between the two germline ends. In nucleotides, the CDR3 is TGTGCCAGCAGTTTCGGGGCCAACGAGCAGTACTTC. This sequence encodes CASSFGANEQYF.